Detailed here is one TCR beta chain. Sequencing was performed with immunoSEQ multiplex PCR; in TCRdb, only in-frame clones are kept and a portion is missing. The sample shows about 89,000 clones, just under 95% of them seen only once. V gave up 6 bases and J gave up 7 bases; unmatched junction bases: 11. The CDR3 is made up of 16 amino acids. Germline V gene lookup returns CDR1 MNHNY and CDR2 SVGAGI (reference sequence). The data belong to a study of T cell changes during pregnancy in multiple sclerosis. The sample here was peripheral blood, taken in the third trimester of pregnancy. V is TRBV6-6 and J is TRBJ2-2, with TRBD2 matching over 10 bases. This receptor was taken from a female donor with multiple sclerosis, enrolled in a pregnancy study. The CDR3 DNA is TGTGCCAGCAGGGCAAGCGGGAGGGACCTGGGCGGGGAGCTGTTTTTT. Residues: CASRASGRDLGGELFF.